These 15 T cell receptor beta chains came from one sample sequenced in a study of blood T cell repertoires in COVID-19. Assay used: immunoSEQ multiplex PCR; TCRdb lists only in-frame clones, some missing. Altogether more than 300,000 clones are present, around 92% being singletons, with the ten largest covering 5% to 7%. Sequencing was performed on peripheral blood. Receptors were obtained from a man younger than 30 who had recovered from COVID-19.

The chain is built from TRBV19 and TRBJ2-3, with D possibly matching TRBD2 (6 bases). Trimming left V 9 bases short and J 8 bases short, with 24 bases between. This CDR3 comprises 15 residues. Germline V lookup: CDR1 LNHDA, CDR2 SQIVND (reference sequence). The CDR3 nucleotides read TGTGCCAGCAGATCCGGGACTCCCGTCTCCGGTACGCAGTATTTT. Protein: CASRSGTPVSGTQYF. Full variable domain (rest looked up from reference TRBV19 and TRBJ2-3): DGGITQSPKYLFRKEGQNVTLSCEQNLNHDAMYWYRQDPGQGLRLIYYSQIVNDFQKGDIAEGYSVSREKKESFPLTVTSAQKNPTAFYLCASRSGTPVSGTQYFGPGTRLTVL.

The genes are TRBV21-1 and TRBJ2-7; the table's D call of TRBD1 was not tested on the DNA. TRBV21-1 is annotated as a pseudogene. The CDR3 runs to 13 residues. CDR3 bases: TGTGCCAGCAGCAGAGGACAGGGGAACGAGCAGTACTTC. Translated, it gives CASSRGQGNEQYF.

V usage is TRBV6-5 and J usage is TRBJ2-1; the D gene is possibly TRBD2 (6 bases). CDR1 and CDR2 from the germline V gene are MNHEY and SVGAGI. This CDR3 spans 14 amino acids. V lost 6 bases, J lost 2 bases, and 11 bases lay in between. CDR3 loop: CASRGGAAYNEQFF. CDR3 coding DNA: TGTGCCAGCAGGGGGGGAGCTGCCTACAATGAGCAGTTCTTC.

The CDR3 nucleotides are TGTGCCAGCAGCCCCCGGGACAGGGAAAATGAGCAGTTCTTC. Encoded protein: CASSPRDRENEQFF. The chain joins TRBV9 to TRBJ2-1, with 9 positions matching TRBD1. Germline CDR1 reads SGDLS; CDR2 reads YYNGEE. This CDR3 spans 14 amino acids. V dropped 4 bases and J dropped 7; count of bases not matched to a gene: 6.

This clone was seen a handful of times. The gene calls are TRBV6-5 and TRBJ1-6; D gene ambiguous. Per the germline V gene, CDR1 is MNHEY and CDR2 is SVGAGI. Trimming shortened V by 6 bases and J by 17 bases, and 20 bases separated the two germline ends. This CDR3 is built from 13 residues. CDR3 sequence: CASSALDGGKFHF. The CDR3 region has the DNA TGTGCCAGCAGCGCCCTGGACGGAGGGAAATTCCACTTT.

The V and J genes are TRBV13 and TRBJ2-7, with TRBD1 matching 8 bases. Looked up from germline, CDR1 is PRHDT and CDR2 is FYEKMQ (reference sequence). V dropped 5 bases and J dropped 0; count of bases not matched to a gene: 6. The CDR3 is 15 amino acids. CDR3 region: CASSITGGNSYEQYF. The CDR3 DNA reads as TGTGCCAGCAGCATAACAGGGGGTAACTCCTACGAGCAGTACTTC.

The V gene is TRBV5-1, the J gene TRBJ2-7; perhaps TRBD2 as D (6 bases). Germline assignment: CDR1 SGHRS and CDR2 YFSETQ. The CDR3 has 14 amino acids. Trimming took off 2 bases at V and 6 bases at J, with 15 bases between the two ends. CDR3 protein: CASSFRDSNFEQYF. The CDR3 region has the DNA TGCGCCAGCAGCTTCCGGGACTCGAACTTCGAGCAGTACTTC.

The chain links TRBV4-2 to TRBJ2-1; 10 bases map to TRBD2. This CDR3 spans 15 amino acids. The V segment lost 3 bases and the J segment 5 bases; nucleotides outside the gene matches: 4. Germline V gene sequence: CDR1 LGHNA, CDR2 YNFKEQ. CDR3 DNA sequence: TGTGCCAGCAGCCAGCAGGGACTAGCGAACAATGAGCAGTTCTTC. Its translation is CASSQQGLANNEQFF.

This rearrangement joins TRBV21-1 to TRBJ2-3; TRBD2 is taken as the D call from the table, unchecked against the DNA. TRBV21-1 is given as a pseudogene. CDR3 length equals 14 residues. DNA of the CDR3: TGTGCCAGCCAGGGTTGGGAGGGCCGCGATACGCAGTATTTT. Translating gives CASQGWEGRDTQYF.

J is TRBJ1-1 and V is TRBV19, with 8 positions matching TRBD1. The J segment lost 2 bases and the V segment lost 5 bases, leaving 7 bases of the junction unmatched. This CDR3 spans 15 amino acids. From germline, CDR1 is LNHDA and CDR2 SQIVND (reference sequence). CDR3 sequence (DNA): TGTGCCAGTAGTTCCTTGACAGGGGCTAACACTGAAGCTTTCTTT. This encodes CASSSLTGANTEAFF.

Only one count was recorded for this clone. The rearrangement joins TRBV11-1 to TRBJ2-1; a possible D gene is TRBD2 (6 bases). CDR3 length: 15 amino acids. The germline V gene encodes CDR1 SGHAT and CDR2 FQDESV (reference sequence). V was cut by 5 bases and J by 0 bases, with 11 bases left in between. CDR3 nucleotide sequence: TGTGCCAGCAGCCCTAGCGCGAGCTCCTACAATGAGCAGTTCTTC. Translation gives CASSPSASSYNEQFF.

This clone occurred many times. The genes are TRBV27 and TRBJ1-2; perhaps TRBD1 as D (6 bases). This CDR3 region has 15 residues. Germline CDR1 reads MNHEY; CDR2 reads SMNVEV (reference sequence). V was cut by 0 bases and J by 4 bases, with 12 bases left in between. The CDR3 coding sequence is TGTGCCAGCAGTTTATCGGCGACAGGCTTCTATGGCTACACCTTC. This sequence encodes CASSLSATGFYGYTF.

The rearrangement links TRBV20-1 to TRBJ1-2, with a weak D call TRBD1 (6 bases). The V end was cut by 3 bases, the J end by 3 bases, with 26 bases between. The CDR3 contains 18 residues. From germline, CDR1 is DFQATT and CDR2 SNEGSKA (reference sequence). The CDR3 DNA reads as TGCAGTGCTAGTCAGGCCTACAGGGAAACGCGGTTCGACTATGGCTACACCTTC. Translating it yields CSASQAYRETRFDYGYTF.

This clone was recorded only once. The rearrangement joins TRBV13 to TRBJ2-7, with 9 bases aligning to TRBD2. The CDR3 has 15 amino acids. V lost 1 base and J lost 4; bases outside the gene matches: 5. Per the germline V gene, CDR1 is PRHDT and CDR2 is FYEKMQ (reference sequence). The CDR3 nucleotides are TGTGCCAGCAGCTTAGTGCTCGGACTAGCGTACGAGCAGTACTTC. Translating gives CASSLVLGLAYEQYF.

Details on this clone: One end of the junction varies from germline; a read error may be responsible. The chain recombines TRBV7-2 with TRBJ2-7; TRBD2 might be the D (5 bases). The germline CDR1 and CDR2 sequences are SGHTA and FQGNSA. This CDR3 has 17 amino acids. DNA for the CDR3: TGTGCCAGCAGCTTAGCCTATCGGGGAGAAATTTCCTCCGAGCAGTACTTC. This gives the protein CASSLAYRGEISSEQYF.